This TCR beta chain was found in a study of cytomegalovirus exposure and HLA in healthy donors. General observations from the study: V- and J-gene trimming in TCR beta was tied to a missense DCLRE1C variant by an analysis performed later. Cytomegalovirus-associated TCR beta chains were listed, numbering under 200.

Details on this clone: What it recognizes is unknown.

Amplification used 60 Vbeta primers and 13 Jbeta primers. Repertoires were generated with immunoSEQ multiplex PCR, while TCRdb's copy carries only in-frame clones and drops some. The data show fewer than 150,000 clones, just under 80% seen once. Germline loops: CDR1 LNHDA, CDR2 SQIVND (reference sequence). CDR3 length: 12 residues. V was pared by 1 base and J by 8 bases, with 8 bases between. The gene calls are TRBV19 and TRBJ1-1, with D unclear. The sample consisted of PBMCs. The receptor comes from a young man in good health and CMV-seronegative. CDR3 residues: CASSIAAGEAFF. The CDR3 DNA reads as TGTGCCAGTAGTATAGCGGCAGGCGAAGCTTTCTTT. The variable domain in full, completed from reference TRBV19 and TRBJ1-1, reads DGGITQSPKYLFRKEGQNVTLSCEQNLNHDAMYWYRQDPGQGLRLIYYSQIVNDFQKGDIAEGYSVSREKKESFPLTVTSAQKNPTAFYLCASSIAAGEAFFGQGTRLTVV.